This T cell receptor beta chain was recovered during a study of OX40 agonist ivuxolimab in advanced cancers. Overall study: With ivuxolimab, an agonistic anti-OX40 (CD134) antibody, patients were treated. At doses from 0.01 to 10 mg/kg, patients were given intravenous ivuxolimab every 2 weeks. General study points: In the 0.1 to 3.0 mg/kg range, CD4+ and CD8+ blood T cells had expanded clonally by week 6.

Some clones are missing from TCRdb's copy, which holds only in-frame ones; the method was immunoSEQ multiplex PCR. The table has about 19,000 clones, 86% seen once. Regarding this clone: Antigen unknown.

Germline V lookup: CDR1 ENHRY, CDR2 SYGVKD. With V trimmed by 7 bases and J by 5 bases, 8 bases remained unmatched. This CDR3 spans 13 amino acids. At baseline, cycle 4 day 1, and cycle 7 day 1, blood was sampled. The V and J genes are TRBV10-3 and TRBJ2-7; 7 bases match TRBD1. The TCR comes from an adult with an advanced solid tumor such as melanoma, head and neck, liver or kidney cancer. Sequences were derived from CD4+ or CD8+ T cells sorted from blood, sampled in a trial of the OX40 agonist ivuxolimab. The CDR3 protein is CAITWDSRNEQYF. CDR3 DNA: TGTGCCATCACCTGGGACAGCCGAAACGAGCAGTACTTC.